This passage covers 27 T cell receptor beta chains from one sample sequenced in a study of shared clonotypes between healthy human individuals. The repertoire was sequenced with immunoSEQ multiplex PCR; TCRdb's copy has only in-frame clones and lacks some. The sample holds millions of clones, approximately 95% seen once. Specimen: naive CD4+ T cells sorted from blood. Stated subset: CD45RA+ positively selected. The receptor set was obtained from a man between 18 and 35 years old in good health.

The genes are TRBV5-4 and TRBJ1-1; no clear D. Trimming cost V 1 base and J 2 bases, with 9 bases left between them. CDR1 is SGHNT, CDR2 YYREEE, per germline (reference sequence). This CDR3 region has 14 residues. In DNA form, the CDR3 reads TGTGCCAGCAGCTTGCCTGGATATAACACTGAAGCTTTCTTT. It translates to CASSLPGYNTEAFF.

The chain has TRBV5-6 and TRBJ2-1, with 7 bases that match TRBD2. There are 16 residues in the CDR3. Germline trimming cut 0 bases from V and 1 base from J; bases unmatched to any gene: 4. The germline V gene encodes CDR1 SGHDT and CDR2 YYEEEE. The CDR3 DNA reads TGTGCCAGCAGCTTGGAGGGGACTACATCCTACAATGAGCAGTTCTTC. Its translation: CASSLEGTTSYNEQFF.

The chain uses TRBV28 and TRBJ2-7, with D possibly TRBD1 on 6 matching bases. CDR1 and CDR2 from the germline V gene are MDHEN and SYDVKM. The germline V and J ends were trimmed by 5 bases and 2 bases, with 13 bases remaining between them. The length of the CDR3 is 14 residues. CDR3 DNA: TGTGCCAGCAGTGTGACCGCAGGGGCCTACGAGCAGTACTTC. The encoded protein is CASSVTAGAYEQYF.

The rearrangement joins TRBV19 to TRBJ1-1, with 7 bases aligning to TRBD1. CDR3 length: 14 amino acids. V lost 3 bases, J lost 1 base, and 2 bases stayed unmatched. CDR1 is LNHDA, CDR2 SQIVND, per germline (reference sequence). CDR3: CASSMGQTNTEAFF. The CDR3 region has the DNA TGTGCCAGTAGTATGGGACAGACGAACACTGAAGCTTTCTTT.

The chain's CDR3 is CSTTQGDTEAFF. DNA of the CDR3: TGCAGCACTACACAGGGGGACACTGAAGCTTTCTTT. This chain links TRBV29-1 with TRBJ1-1, with TRBD1 matching 8 bases. Germline-derived CDR1 and CDR2 are SQVTM and ANQGSEA. CDR3 length: 12 amino acids. J gave up 3 bases and V 8 bases, and 5 bases lay outside the gene matches. The full variable domain, in which reference TRBV29-1 and TRBJ1-1 provide the parts outside the CDR3, is SAVISQKPSRDICQRGTSLTIQCQVDSQVTMMFWYRQQPGQSLTLIATANQGSEATYESGFVIDKFPISRPNLTFSTLTVSNMSPEDSSIYLCSTTQGDTEAFFGQGTRLTVV.

The rearrangement uses TRBV5-1 and TRBJ1-1; 8 positions match TRBD1. The junction had 6 bases not matched to a gene; V was cut back by 5 bases and J by 3 bases. From germline, CDR1 is SGHRS and CDR2 YFSETQ. This CDR3 is built from 14 residues. The CDR3 loop is CASRRTGWDTEAFF. CDR3 in DNA: TGCGCCAGCAGACGGACAGGGTGGGACACTGAAGCTTTCTTT.

The chain has TRBV7-9 and TRBJ2-3; TRBD2 might be the D (5 bases). The CDR3 spans 14 residues. CDR1 SEHNR and CDR2 FQNEAQ come from the germline V gene (reference sequence). Deletions cut 6 bases from V and 6 bases from J, with 16 bases between. CDR3 amino acids: CASRPTGSSDTQYF. The CDR3 bases are TGTGCCAGCAGGCCCACGGGGTCCTCGGATACGCAGTATTTT.

Written as DNA, the CDR3 is TGCAGCGTTTCAGGGATGGAAGTTGGAGCTTTCTTT. Translation gives CSVSGMEVGAFF. The J gene is TRBJ1-1, the V gene TRBV29-1, with D tentatively TRBD1 (5 bases). Trimming pared 5 bases from V and 10 bases from J, leaving 17 bases between. Germline CDR1 and CDR2: SQVTM and ANQGSEA. This CDR3 has 12 residues.

The rearrangement uses TRBV30 and TRBJ1-2, with a possible D match to TRBD1 (5 bases). This CDR3 spans 13 amino acids. Germline CDR1 and CDR2: GTSNPN and SVGIG (reference sequence). The V and J ends lost 1 base and 4 bases respectively, with 10 bases between them. The CDR3 coding sequence is TGTGCCTGGAGTGGATCAGGGACCTATGGCTACACCTTC. This gives the protein CAWSGSGTYGYTF.

The rearrangement joins TRBV27 to TRBJ2-3; D is unclear. CDR3 size: 15 residues. V was trimmed by 2 bases and J by 0 bases, leaving 9 bases between them. The germline V gene has CDR1 MNHEY and CDR2 SMNVEV (reference sequence). The CDR3 loop reads CASSLGTYSTDTQYF. In nucleotides, the CDR3 is TGTGCCAGCAGTTTAGGTACATATAGCACAGATACGCAGTATTTT.

This clone was detected only once. The chain recombines TRBV19 with TRBJ2-1; D may be TRBD2 (7 bases). CDR1 LNHDA and CDR2 SQIVND come from the germline V gene (reference sequence). Between the trimmed V and J ends, which lost 3 bases and 7 bases, there was a span of 16 bases. The CDR3 loop spans 15 amino acids. The CDR3 bases are TGTGCCAGTAGTATGAGGGGGGGACTTGCTAATGAGCAGTTCTTC. Translating gives CASSMRGGLANEQFF.

V is TRBV29-1 and J is TRBJ2-1, with TRBD2 as a possible D gene (5 bases). The CDR3 runs 13 residues. The germline V gene encodes CDR1 SQVTM and CDR2 ANQGSEA. Trimming took 6 bases from V and 7 from J, leaving 16 bases between them. The CDR3 loop is CSVEGGLGNEQFF. The CDR3 nucleotides read TGCAGCGTCGAGGGTGGGCTAGGAAATGAGCAGTTCTTC.

The gene calls are TRBV9 and TRBJ1-5, with D perhaps TRBD1 (6 bases). This CDR3 has 16 amino acids. Germline values: CDR1 SGDLS, CDR2 YYNGEE. V dropped 6 bases and J dropped 0 bases, with 16 bases sitting between them. CDR3 DNA: TGTGCCAGCACCGGGACAAGGTCGTATAGCAATCAGCCCCAGCATTTT. Its protein is CASTGTRSYSNQPQHF.

The chain employs TRBV7-9 and TRBJ1-1, with a tentative D call TRBD1 (5 bases). This CDR3 region has 15 residues. In germline, CDR1 is SEHNR, CDR2 FQNEAQ (reference sequence). Trimming cost V 5 bases and J 4 bases, with 17 bases left between them. The CDR3 DNA sequence: TGTGCCAGCAGCCCTCCCGGGACGGCGAGCACTGAAGCTTTCTTT. Amino acids: CASSPPGTASTEAFF. Together with reference TRBV7-9 and TRBJ1-1, the CDR3 gives the full variable domain: DTGVSQNPRHKITKRGQNVTFRCDPISEHNRLYWYRQTLGQGPEFLTYFQNEAQLEKSRLLSDRFSAERPKGSFSTLEIQRTEQGDSAMYLCASSPPGTASTEAFFGQGTRLTVV.

This rearrangement joins TRBV27 to TRBJ2-7; 7 bases line up with TRBD2. Germline V gene data show CDR1 as MNHEY and CDR2 as SMNVEV (reference sequence). Trimming at V came to 3 bases and at J to 4 bases, leaving 9 bases not matched to a gene. The CDR3 extends over 15 amino acids. CDR3 sequence (DNA): TGTGCCAGCAGTTTCGAGGGAAGCGGGATATACGAGCAGTACTTC. The encoded protein is CASSFEGSGIYEQYF.

This sequence joins TRBV5-1 and TRBJ2-1; perhaps TRBD1 as D (5 bases). The CDR3 covers 13 residues. Germline V gene data show CDR1 as SGHRS and CDR2 as YFSETQ. V shed 5 bases and J shed 6 bases, with 12 bases lying between them. The CDR3 protein is CASSPDSINEQFF. CDR3 nucleotide sequence: TGCGCCAGCAGTCCCGACAGTATCAATGAGCAGTTCTTC.

The DNA for the CDR3 is TGTGCCAGCAGCTTAGGCTCACAGCTTAATGAAAAACTGTTTTTT. Residues: CASSLGSQLNEKLFF. The chain employs TRBV7-8 and TRBJ1-4; D remains ambiguous. CDR1 and CDR2 from the germline V gene are SGHVS and FQNEAQ. The germline V and J ends were trimmed by 1 base and 4 bases, with 10 bases remaining between them. The CDR3 totals 15 residues.

This sequence joins TRBV9 and TRBJ1-4, with a weak D call TRBD1 (5 bases). Per germline, CDR1 SGDLS and CDR2 YYNGEE. V lost 3 bases and J lost 0, with 12 bases in between. The CDR3 contains 16 residues. The DNA of the CDR3 is TGTGCCAGCAGCGGGATGAGGGGTGCAACTAATGAAAAACTGTTTTTT. Protein: CASSGMRGATNEKLFF.

The sample holds one count of this clone. J is TRBJ2-5 and V is TRBV7-2; D could derive from TRBD1 or TRBD2 (6 bases each). CDR1 and CDR2 from the germline V gene are SGHTA and FQGNSA. CDR3 size: 13 residues. V was clipped by 7 bases and J by 5 bases, with 14 bases between them. CDR3 DNA sequence: TGTGCCAGCACCATACTAGGGGGGGAGACCCAGTACTTC. Translating it yields CASTILGGETQYF.

The sample holds a few counts of this clone. The genes are TRBV7-9 and TRBJ1-1; D unclear. Germline V lookup: CDR1 SEHNR, CDR2 FQNEAQ (reference sequence). V was cut by 5 bases and J by 1 base, with 5 bases left in between. This CDR3 comprises 12 residues. The CDR3 DNA reads TGTGCCAGCAGCATCGCGAACACTGAAGCTTTCTTT. Protein: CASSIANTEAFF. Based on the CDR3 plus reference TRBV7-9 and TRBJ1-1, the full variable domain is DTGVSQNPRHKITKRGQNVTFRCDPISEHNRLYWYRQTLGQGPEFLTYFQNEAQLEKSRLLSDRFSAERPKGSFSTLEIQRTEQGDSAMYLCASSIANTEAFFGQGTRLTVV.

The chain carries TRBV6-1 and TRBJ2-2; TRBD1 aligns across 7 bases. The CDR3 is 17 residues long. The J segment lost 1 base and the V segment lost 3 bases, leaving 8 bases of the junction unmatched. The germline V gene has CDR1 MNHNS and CDR2 SASEGT. CDR3 nucleotides: TGTGCCAGCAGTGAGACAGGGATAGGAGTGAACACCGGGGAGCTGTTTTTT. As protein: CASSETGIGVNTGELFF.

J is TRBJ2-7 and V is TRBV28; no clear D. Trimming removed 3 bases from V and 4 bases from J, with 7 bases in between. CDR1 and CDR2 (germline): MDHEN, SYDVKM. The CDR3 consists of 12 residues. The chain's CDR3 is CASSFSRYEQYF. CDR3 DNA sequence: TGTGCCAGCAGTTTCTCTCGGTACGAGCAGTACTTC.

V is TRBV5-6 and J is TRBJ2-4, with unresolved D. The CDR3 sequence is 14 residues long. Germline values: CDR1 SGHDT, CDR2 YYEEEE. The V and J ends lost 4 bases and 4 bases respectively, with 12 bases between them. The CDR3, as DNA: TGTGCCAGCAGCCCTCTGGACGAAAAAAACATTCAGTACTTC. As protein: CASSPLDEKNIQYF.

The genes are TRBV6-6 and TRBJ2-7; the match to TRBD2 covers 13 bases. The CDR3 is made up of 16 amino acids. The germline V gene has CDR1 MNHNY and CDR2 SVGAGI (reference sequence). V trimming: 5 bases; J trimming: 3 bases; junction bases outside the gene matches: 7. The DNA for the CDR3 is TGTGCCAGCAGTACTAGCGGGGGGGCTAGAGGCTACGAGCAGTACTTC. It is translated as CASSTSGGARGYEQYF.

A remark on this clone: A much larger clone sits a single nucleotide away, making a read error possible. CDR3: CASTSGQANTEAFF. In DNA, the CDR3 is TGTGCCAGCACCTCCGGACAGGCGAACACTGAAGCTTTCTTT. V usage is TRBV11-2 and J usage is TRBJ1-1; 7 nucleotides agree with TRBD1. The CDR3 consists of 14 residues. The junction had 6 bases not matched to a gene; V was cut back by 7 bases and J by 1 base. Germline V lookup: CDR1 SGHAT, CDR2 FQNNGV.

The chain links TRBV6-5 to TRBJ1-6; D is undetermined. V was pared by 4 bases and J by 4 bases, with 14 bases between. Germline V CDR1 and CDR2: MNHEY, SVGAGI. CDR3 size: 16 residues. CDR3 residues: CASSSVQNIYNSPLHF. The CDR3 nucleotides are TGTGCCAGCAGTTCGGTACAGAATATTTATAATTCACCCCTCCACTTT.

The J gene is TRBJ1-2, the V gene TRBV30; D is ambiguous. CDR3 length equals 11 residues. Per the germline V gene, CDR1 is GTSNPN and CDR2 is SVGIG (reference sequence). The V gene lost 1 base and the J gene lost 8 bases, with 8 bases spanning the gap. In nucleotides, the CDR3 is TGTGCCTGGAGTGAAACTACGGGCTACACCTTC. Translated, it gives CAWSETTGYTF.